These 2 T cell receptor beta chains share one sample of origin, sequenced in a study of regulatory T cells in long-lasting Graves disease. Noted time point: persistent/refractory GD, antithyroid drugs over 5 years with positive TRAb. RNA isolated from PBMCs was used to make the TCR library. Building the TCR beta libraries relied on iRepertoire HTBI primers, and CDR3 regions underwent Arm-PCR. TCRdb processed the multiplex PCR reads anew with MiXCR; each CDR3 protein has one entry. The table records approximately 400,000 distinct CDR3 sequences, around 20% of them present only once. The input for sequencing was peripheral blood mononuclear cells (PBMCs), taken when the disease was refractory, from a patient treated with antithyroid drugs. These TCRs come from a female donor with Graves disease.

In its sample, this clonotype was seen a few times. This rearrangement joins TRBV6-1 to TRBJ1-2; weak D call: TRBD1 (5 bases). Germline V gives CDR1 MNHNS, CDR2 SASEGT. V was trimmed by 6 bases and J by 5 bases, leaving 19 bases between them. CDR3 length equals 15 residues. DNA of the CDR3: TGTGCCAGCAGAACACCGGGCCTCCCAGGGTATGGCTACACCTTC. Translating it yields CASRTPGLPGYGYTF.

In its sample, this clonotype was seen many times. For the CDR3, the DNA is TGTGCCAGCTCACCAGGGTTGGGGAACACTGAAGCTTTCTTT. Its protein product is CASSPGLGNTEAFF. The chain employs TRBV18 and TRBJ1-1; D remains unclear. Per the germline V gene, CDR1 is KGHSH and CDR2 is LQKENI. Trimming took off 2 bases at V and 1 base at J, with 8 bases between the two ends. This CDR3 is built from 14 residues.